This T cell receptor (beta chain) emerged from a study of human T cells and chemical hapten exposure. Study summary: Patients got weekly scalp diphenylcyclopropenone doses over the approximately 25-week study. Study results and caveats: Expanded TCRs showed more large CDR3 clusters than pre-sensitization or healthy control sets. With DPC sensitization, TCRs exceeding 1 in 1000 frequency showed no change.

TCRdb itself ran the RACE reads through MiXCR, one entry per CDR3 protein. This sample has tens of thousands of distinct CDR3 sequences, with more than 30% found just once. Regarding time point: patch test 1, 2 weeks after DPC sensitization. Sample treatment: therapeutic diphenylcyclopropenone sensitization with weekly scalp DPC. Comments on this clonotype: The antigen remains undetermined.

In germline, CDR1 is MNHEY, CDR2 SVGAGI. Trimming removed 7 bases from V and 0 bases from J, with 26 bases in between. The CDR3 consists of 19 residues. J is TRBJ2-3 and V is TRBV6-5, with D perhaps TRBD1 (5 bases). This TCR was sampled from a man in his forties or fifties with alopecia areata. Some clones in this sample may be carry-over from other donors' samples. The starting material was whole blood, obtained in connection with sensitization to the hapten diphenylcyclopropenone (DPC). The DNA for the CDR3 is TGTGCCAGCACCCTAAATTGGGGCAGTCTACGAACTAGCACAGATACGCAGTATTTT. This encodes CASTLNWGSLRTSTDTQYF.